This T cell receptor (beta chain) came from a study of Graves' ophthalmopathy and Graves' hyperthyroidism. CDR3 regions of TCR beta were amplified from RNA transcripts. The first round was an RT-PCR with HTBI primers, and the second round was a multiplex PCR. TCRdb called the multiplex PCR reads again in MiXCR, with one record for every CDR3 protein. The sample contains approximately 1.2 million distinct CDR3 sequences, roughly 35% of which appear only once. V was clipped by 3 bases and J by 3 bases, with 18 bases between them. The germline CDR1 and CDR2 sequences are LNHDA and SQIVND (reference sequence). The CDR3 consists of 16 residues. The diagnosis combined clinical symptoms, thyroxine, TRAb, thyroid ultrasound and orbital computed tomography scans.

Specimen: peripheral blood or thyroid tissue (not recorded which). This TCR came from an adult man with Graves' hyperthyroidism. The chain recombines TRBV19 with TRBJ2-7, with TRBD2 as a possible D gene (5 bases). In nucleotides, the CDR3 is TGTGCCAGTAGTATTTTGGGAACAGCGGCATACTACGAGCAGTACTTC. Its translation is CASSILGTAAYYEQYF.